The 2 T cell receptor beta chains below were found in one sample sequenced in a study of cytomegalovirus exposure and HLA in healthy donors. PCR used 60 Vbeta primers and 13 Jbeta primers. Produced via immunoSEQ multiplex PCR; TCRdb's table is partial and in-frame only. The sample has over 130,000 clones, approximately 60% seen once; the top ten hold 6% to 8.5%. The sample comprised PBMCs. These receptors were collected from a woman aged 60-70 years in good health and CMV-seropositive.

The V gene is TRBV2, the J gene TRBJ2-1; 7 positions agree with TRBD2. The CDR3 consists of 13 residues. Germline CDR1 SNHLY, CDR2 FYNNEI. V shed 6 bases, J shed 5 bases, and the junction held 4 bases outside the gene matches. The CDR3 protein is CASRALADNEQFF. In DNA form, the CDR3 reads TGTGCCAGCAGAGCTCTAGCGGACAATGAGCAGTTCTTC.

The chain is built from TRBV6-5 and TRBJ1-5, with a tentative D call TRBD1 (5 bases). The V gene lost 0 bases and the J gene lost 7 bases, with 13 bases spanning the gap. The CDR3 runs 15 residues. The germline V gene encodes CDR1 MNHEY and CDR2 SVGAGI. CDR3 in amino acids: CASSYSVGAGQPQHF. CDR3 coding DNA: TGTGCCAGCAGTTACTCGGTAGGGGCAGGGCAGCCCCAGCATTTT.